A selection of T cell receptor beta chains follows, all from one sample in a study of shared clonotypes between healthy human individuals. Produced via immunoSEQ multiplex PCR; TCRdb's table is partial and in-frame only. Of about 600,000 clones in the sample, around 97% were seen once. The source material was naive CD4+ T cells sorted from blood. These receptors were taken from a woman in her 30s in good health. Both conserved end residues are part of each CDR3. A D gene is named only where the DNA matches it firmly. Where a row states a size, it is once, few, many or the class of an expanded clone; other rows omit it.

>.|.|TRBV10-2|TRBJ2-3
CASSDPDYSTDTQYF
TGCGCCAGCAGTGACCCGGACTATAGCACAGATACGCAGTATTTT
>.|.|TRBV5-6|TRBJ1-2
CASSMSRFRSTGNSYGYTF
TGTGCCAGCAGCATGAGCCGCTTTAGGAGCACGGGGAACAGCTATGGCTACACCTTC
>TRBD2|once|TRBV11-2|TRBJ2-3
CASSFLAGGVDTQYF
TGTGCCAGCAGCTTTCTAGCGGGAGGTGTAGATACGCAGTATTTT
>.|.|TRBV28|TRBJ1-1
CASSLPSGMDTEAFF
TGTGCCAGCAGTTTACCCTCCGGGATGGACACTGAAGCTTTCTTT
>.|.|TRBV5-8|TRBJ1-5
CASSLAVRGWQPQHF
TGTGCCAGCAGCTTGGCCGTGAGGGGGTGGCAGCCCCAGCATTTT
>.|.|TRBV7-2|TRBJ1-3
CASRPPSLAGNTIYF
TGTGCCAGCAGGCCTCCTTCCCTGGCTGGAAACACCATATATTTT
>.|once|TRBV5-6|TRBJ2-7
CASSLAYEQYF
TGTGCCAGCAGCTTGGCGTACGAGCAGTACTTC
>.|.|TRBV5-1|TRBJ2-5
CASSYEETQYF
TGCGCCAGCAGCTACGAAGAGACCCAGTACTTC
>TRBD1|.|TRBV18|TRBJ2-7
CASSPRDRVYEQYF
TGTGCCAGCTCACCACGGGACAGGGTATACGAGCAGTACTTC
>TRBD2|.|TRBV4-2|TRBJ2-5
CASRPGLAGAGEQYF
TGTGCCAGCAGACCGGGACTAGCGGGAGCTGGGGAGCAGTACTTC
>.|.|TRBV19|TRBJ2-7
CASSIGQGYEQYF
TGTGCCAGTAGTATAGGTCAGGGATACGAGCAGTACTTC
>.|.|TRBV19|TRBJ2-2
CASSRTENTGELFF
TGTGCCAGTAGCCGGACAGAGAACACCGGGGAGCTGTTTTTT
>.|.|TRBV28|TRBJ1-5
CASGYSNQPQHF
TGTGCCAGCGGATATAGCAATCAGCCCCAGCATTTT
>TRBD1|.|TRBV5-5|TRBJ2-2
CASSPQGHTGELFF
TGTGCCAGCAGCCCACAGGGGCACACCGGGGAGCTGTTTTTT
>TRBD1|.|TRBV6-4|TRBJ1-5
CASSEHWTGNNQPQHF
TGTGCCAGCAGTGAACACTGGACAGGCAATAATCAGCCCCAGCATTTT
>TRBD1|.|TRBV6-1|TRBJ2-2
CATPRGTGVTGELFF
TGTGCCACCCCCCGGGGGACAGGTGTTACCGGGGAGCTGTTTTTT
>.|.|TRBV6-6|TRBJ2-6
CASSSQVSGANVLTF
TGTGCCAGCAGTTCCCAGGTCTCTGGGGCCAACGTCCTGACTTTC
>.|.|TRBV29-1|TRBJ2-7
CSHAQVLYEQYF
TGCAGCCACGCACAGGTTCTCTACGAGCAGTACTTC
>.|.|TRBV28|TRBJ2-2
CASLTGTALTGELFF
TGTGCCAGTTTAACTGGGACGGCCCTCACCGGGGAGCTGTTTTTT
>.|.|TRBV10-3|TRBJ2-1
CAIQGGIYNEQFF
TGTGCCATCCAGGGTGGGATTTACAATGAGCAGTTCTTC
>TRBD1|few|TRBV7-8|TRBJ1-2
CASRRQGTYGYTF
TGTGCCAGCAGAAGACAGGGAACCTATGGCTACACCTTC
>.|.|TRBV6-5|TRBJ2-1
CASSPTLTYNEQFF
TGTGCCAGCAGCCCGACCCTGACCTACAATGAGCAGTTCTTC
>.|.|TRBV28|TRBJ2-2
CASSTPAGQGISGELFF
TGTGCCAGCAGTACACCCGCGGGGCAGGGTATATCCGGGGAGCTGTTTTTT
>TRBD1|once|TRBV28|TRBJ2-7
CASSSPGQGSPYEQYF
TGTGCCAGCAGTTCTCCGGGACAGGGGAGCCCCTACGAGCAGTACTTC
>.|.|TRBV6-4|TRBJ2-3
CASPRLATSTDTQYF
TGTGCCAGCCCGAGGCTGGCTACGAGCACAGATACGCAGTATTTT
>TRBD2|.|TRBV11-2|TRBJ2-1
CASSPGLAGGWGEQFF
TGTGCCAGCAGCCCTGGACTAGCGGGAGGGTGGGGTGAGCAGTTCTTC
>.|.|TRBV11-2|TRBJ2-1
CASSLVSGSYNEQFF
TGTGCCAGCAGCTTAGTTAGCGGATCCTACAATGAGCAGTTCTTC